The rows below give T cell receptor beta chains drawn from one sample of a study of T cells after yellow fever vaccination. TCRdb reprocessed the 5' RACE reads with MiXCR, giving one entry per CDR3 protein. The sample includes around 300,000 distinct CDR3 sequences, approximately 4% seen only once; the top ten take 20% to 25%. Sequencing was performed on PBMCs, taken 5 days after the yellow fever booster vaccination. The receptor source for this set is a man aged 18-30 years who received the YFV17D yellow fever vaccine. The CDR3 runs from the conserved cysteine through the conserved F or W. D genes are given only for firm matches. Rows give clone size only sometimes, using once, few, many, or a class for an expanded clone.

V gene	D gene	J gene	clone size	CDR3 DNA	CDR3 protein
TRBV5-1	TRBD1	TRBJ1-1	many	TGCGCCAGCAGAAGGTTCAGGGGGCCTAATACTGAAGCTTTCTTT	CASRRFRGPNTEAFF
TRBV4-2	.	TRBJ2-1	many	TGTGCCAGCAGCCGCATCGGGACGGACTACAATGAGCAGTTCTTC	CASSRIGTDYNEQFF
TRBV7-9	.	TRBJ1-1	.	TGTGCCAGCAGTTCCGGCGGGGGTCTCACTGAAGCTTTCTTT	CASSSGGGLTEAFF
TRBV27	.	TRBJ1-1	many	TGTGCCAGCAGGCTACAGTCGGGACGCCAGAACACTGAAGCTTTCTTT	CASRLQSGRQNTEAFF
TRBV29-1	.	TRBJ1-1	many	TGCAGCGTAACACAGGCCTTGAACACTGAAGCTTTCTTT	CSVTQALNTEAFF
TRBV5-1	TRBD2	TRBJ2-5	many	TGCGCCAGCAGCTTGGCCGGGACTAGTGAAGAGACCCAGTACTTC	CASSLAGTSEETQYF
TRBV5-5	.	TRBJ2-5	few	TGTGCCAGCAGCTTCGGGCCCTCGATGAAGACCCAGCACTTC	CASSFGPSMKTQHF
TRBV12-3/TRBV12-4	TRBD2	TRBJ2-1	few	TGTGCCAGCAGTTTCTTGCGGCGGGGGGGTCACCGAGGGCAGTTCTTC	CASSFLRRGGHRGQFF
TRBV28	.	TRBJ1-5	few	TGTGCCAGCAGTTTCTACGATAGCAATCAGCCCCAGCATTTT	CASSFYDSNQPQHF
TRBV24-1	.	TRBJ1-4	.	TGTGCCACCAGTGATTTGTTTGGGGAAAAACTGTTTTTT	CATSDLFGEKLFF
TRBV12-3/TRBV12-4	TRBD2	TRBJ2-7	.	TGTGCCAGCAGTTTTACTAGCGGGGGGGTTGGGTCCTACGAGCAGTACTTC	CASSFTSGGVGSYEQYF
TRBV25-1	.	TRBJ2-7	many	TGTGCCAGCCGGACAAGCTCCTACGAGCAGTACTTC	CASRTSSYEQYF
TRBV12-3/TRBV12-4	.	TRBJ1-1	.	TGTGCCAGCAGTTTGAAGGTGGGAATGAACACTGAAGCTTTCTTT	CASSLKVGMNTEAFF
TRBV5-4	TRBD2	TRBJ2-5	.	TGTGCCAGCAGCCGCCTGGGCGGGGGGGCTTTTGCTGCAGAGACCCAGTACTTC	CASSRLGGGAFAAETQYF